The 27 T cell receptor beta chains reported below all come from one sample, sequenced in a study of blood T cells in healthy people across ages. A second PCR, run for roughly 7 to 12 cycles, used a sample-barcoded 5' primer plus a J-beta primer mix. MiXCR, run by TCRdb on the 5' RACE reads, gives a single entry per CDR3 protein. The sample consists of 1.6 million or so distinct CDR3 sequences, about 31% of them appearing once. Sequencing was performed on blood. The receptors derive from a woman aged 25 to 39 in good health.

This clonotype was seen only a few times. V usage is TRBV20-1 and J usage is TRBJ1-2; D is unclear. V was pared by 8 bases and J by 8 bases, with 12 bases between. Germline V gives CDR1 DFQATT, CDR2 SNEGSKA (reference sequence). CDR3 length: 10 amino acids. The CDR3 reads CSPRLEGYTF. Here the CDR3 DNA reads TGCAGTCCCCGGTTGGAAGGCTACACCTTC.

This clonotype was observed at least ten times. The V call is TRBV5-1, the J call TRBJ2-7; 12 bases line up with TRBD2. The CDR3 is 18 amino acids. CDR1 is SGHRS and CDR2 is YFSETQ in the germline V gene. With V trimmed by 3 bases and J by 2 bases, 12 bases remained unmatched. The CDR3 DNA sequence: TGCGCCAGCAGCTGGTCGACTAGCGGGGGAGTTCAAACCTACGAGCAGTACTTC. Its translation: CASSWSTSGGVQTYEQYF.

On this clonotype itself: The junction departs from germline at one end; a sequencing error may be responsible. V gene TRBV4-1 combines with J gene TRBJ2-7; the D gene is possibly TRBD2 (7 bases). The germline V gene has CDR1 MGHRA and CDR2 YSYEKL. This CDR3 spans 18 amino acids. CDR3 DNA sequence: TGCGCCAGCAACCAAGAATTGAGGGGGGGGTGGGTAGTCTACGAGCAGTACTTC. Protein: CASNQELRGGWVVYEQYF.

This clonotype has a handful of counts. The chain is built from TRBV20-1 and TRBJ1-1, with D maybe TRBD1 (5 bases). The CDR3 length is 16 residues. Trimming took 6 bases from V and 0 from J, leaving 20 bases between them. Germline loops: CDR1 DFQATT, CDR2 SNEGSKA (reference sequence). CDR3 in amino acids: CSANKPGRPMNTEAFF. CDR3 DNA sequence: TGCAGTGCAAACAAACCAGGGCGGCCCATGAACACTGAAGCTTTCTTT.

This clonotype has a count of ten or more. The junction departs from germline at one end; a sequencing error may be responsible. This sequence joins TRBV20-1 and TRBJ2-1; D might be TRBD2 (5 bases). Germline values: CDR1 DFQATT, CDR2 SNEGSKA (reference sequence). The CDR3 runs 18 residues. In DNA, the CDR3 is TGCAGTGTTAGAAGGACTTCGTCCCGAAATTCAATGAGTAAAGGACAGTTCTTC. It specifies CSVRRTSSRNSMSKGQFF.

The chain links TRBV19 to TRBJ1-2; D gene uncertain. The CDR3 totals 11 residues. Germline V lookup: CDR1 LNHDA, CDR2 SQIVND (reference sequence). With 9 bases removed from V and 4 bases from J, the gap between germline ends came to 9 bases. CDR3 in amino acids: CASKESYGYTF. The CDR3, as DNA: TGTGCCAGCAAAGAATCCTATGGCTACACCTTC.

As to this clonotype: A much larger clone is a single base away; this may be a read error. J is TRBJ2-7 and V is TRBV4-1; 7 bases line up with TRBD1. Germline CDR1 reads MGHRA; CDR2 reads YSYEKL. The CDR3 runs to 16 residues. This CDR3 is CTSSPTGAKGSYEQYF. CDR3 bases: TGCACCAGCAGCCCAACAGGGGCTAAGGGCTCCTACGAGCAGTACTTC.

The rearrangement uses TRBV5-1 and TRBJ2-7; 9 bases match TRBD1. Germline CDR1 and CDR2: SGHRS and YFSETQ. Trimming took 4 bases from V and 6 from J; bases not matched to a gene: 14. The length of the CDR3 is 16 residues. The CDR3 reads CASSLTGGGGVGEQYF. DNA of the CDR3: TGCGCCAGCAGCCTTACAGGGGGCGGAGGAGTCGGCGAGCAGTACTTC.

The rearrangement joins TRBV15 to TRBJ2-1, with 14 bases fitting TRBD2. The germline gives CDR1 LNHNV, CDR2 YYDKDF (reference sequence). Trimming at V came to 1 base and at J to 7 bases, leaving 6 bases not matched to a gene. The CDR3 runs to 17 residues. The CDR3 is CATSRVTSGGAGNEQFF. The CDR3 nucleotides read TGTGCCACCAGCAGAGTGACTAGCGGGGGGGCCGGGAATGAGCAGTTCTTC.

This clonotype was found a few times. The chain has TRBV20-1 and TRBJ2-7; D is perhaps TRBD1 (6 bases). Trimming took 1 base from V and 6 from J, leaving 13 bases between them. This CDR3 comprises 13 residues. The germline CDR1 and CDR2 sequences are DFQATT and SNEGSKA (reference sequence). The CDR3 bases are TGCAGTGCTAGAGCCTCTGGGGGCTTCGAGCAGTACTTC. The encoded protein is CSARASGGFEQYF.

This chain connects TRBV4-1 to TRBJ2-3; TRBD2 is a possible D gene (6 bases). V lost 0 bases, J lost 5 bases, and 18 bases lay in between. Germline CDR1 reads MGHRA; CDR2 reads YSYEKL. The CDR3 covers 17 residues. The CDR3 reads CASSQDTESGTLDTQYF. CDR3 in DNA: TGCGCCAGCAGCCAAGACACAGAATCCGGGACTTTAGATACGCAGTATTTT.

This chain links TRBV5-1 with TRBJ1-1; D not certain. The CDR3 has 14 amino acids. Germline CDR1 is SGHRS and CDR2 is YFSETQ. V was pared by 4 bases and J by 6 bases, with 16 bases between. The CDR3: CASSPTLTGAEAFF. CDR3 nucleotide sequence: TGCGCCAGCAGCCCAACGCTAACCGGGGCTGAAGCTTTCTTT.

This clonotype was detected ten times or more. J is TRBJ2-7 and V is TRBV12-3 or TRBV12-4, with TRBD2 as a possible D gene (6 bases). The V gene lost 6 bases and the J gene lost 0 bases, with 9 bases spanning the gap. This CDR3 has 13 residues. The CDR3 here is CASSSSDSYEQYF. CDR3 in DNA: TGTGCCAGCAGCTCTAGCGACTCCTACGAGCAGTACTTC.

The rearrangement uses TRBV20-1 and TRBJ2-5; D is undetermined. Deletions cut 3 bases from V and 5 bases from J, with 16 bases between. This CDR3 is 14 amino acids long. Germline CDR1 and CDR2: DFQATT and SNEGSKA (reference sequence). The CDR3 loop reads CSARKGHQGETQYF. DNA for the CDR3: TGCAGTGCTAGGAAGGGCCACCAAGGGGAGACCCAGTACTTC.

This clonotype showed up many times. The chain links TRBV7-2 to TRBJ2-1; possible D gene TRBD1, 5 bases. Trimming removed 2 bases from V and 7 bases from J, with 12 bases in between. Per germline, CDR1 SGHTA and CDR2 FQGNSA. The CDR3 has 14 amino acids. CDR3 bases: TGTGCCAGCAGCTTACCCCAGGGTAGGAATGAGCAGTTCTTC. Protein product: CASSLPQGRNEQFF. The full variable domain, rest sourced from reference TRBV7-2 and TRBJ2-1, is GAGVSQSPSNKVTEKGKDVELRCDPISGHTALYWYRQSLGQGLEFLIYFQGNSAPDKSGLPSDRFSAERTGGSVSTLTIQRTQQEDSAVYLCASSLPQGRNEQFFGPGTRLTVL.

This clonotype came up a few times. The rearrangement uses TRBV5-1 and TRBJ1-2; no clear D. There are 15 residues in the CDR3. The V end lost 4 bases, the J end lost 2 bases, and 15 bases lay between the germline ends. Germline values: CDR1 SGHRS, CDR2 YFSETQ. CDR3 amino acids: CASSSSFRSNYGYTF. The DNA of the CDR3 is TGCGCCAGCAGCAGTTCTTTTAGATCCAACTATGGCTACACCTTC.

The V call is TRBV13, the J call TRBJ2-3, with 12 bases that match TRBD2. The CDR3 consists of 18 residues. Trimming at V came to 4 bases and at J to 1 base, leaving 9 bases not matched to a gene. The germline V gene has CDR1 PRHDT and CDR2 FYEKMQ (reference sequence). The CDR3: CASSSSSRLAGGTDTQYF. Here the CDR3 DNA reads TGTGCCAGCAGCTCCAGCTCCCGACTAGCGGGGGGCACAGATACGCAGTATTTT.

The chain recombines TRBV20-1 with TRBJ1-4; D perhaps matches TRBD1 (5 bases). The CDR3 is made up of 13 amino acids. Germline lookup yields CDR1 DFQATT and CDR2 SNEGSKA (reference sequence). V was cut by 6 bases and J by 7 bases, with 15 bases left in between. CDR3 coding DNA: TGCAGTGCCACGCAGGGCTACGGTGAAAAACTGTTTTTT. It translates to CSATQGYGEKLFF.

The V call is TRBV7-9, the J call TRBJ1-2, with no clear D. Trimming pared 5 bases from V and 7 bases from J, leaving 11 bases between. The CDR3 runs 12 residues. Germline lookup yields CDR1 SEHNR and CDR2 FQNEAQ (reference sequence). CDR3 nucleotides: TGTGCCAGCAGCGGAGAGACGGGTGGCTACACCTTC. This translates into CASSGETGGYTF.

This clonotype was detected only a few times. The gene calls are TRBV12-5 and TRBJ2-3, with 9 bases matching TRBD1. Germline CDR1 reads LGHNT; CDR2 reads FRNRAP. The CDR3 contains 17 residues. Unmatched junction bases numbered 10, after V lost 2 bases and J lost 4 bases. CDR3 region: CASGLTPGTGFPDTQYF. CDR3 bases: TGTGCTAGTGGTTTGACCCCCGGGACAGGGTTTCCAGATACGCAGTATTTT.

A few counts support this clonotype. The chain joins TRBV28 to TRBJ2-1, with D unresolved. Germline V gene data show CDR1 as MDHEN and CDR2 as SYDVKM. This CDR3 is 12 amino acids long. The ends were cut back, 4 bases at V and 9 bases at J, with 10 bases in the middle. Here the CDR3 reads CASSWKWSEQFF. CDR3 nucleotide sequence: TGTGCCAGCAGTTGGAAGTGGAGTGAGCAGTTCTTC.

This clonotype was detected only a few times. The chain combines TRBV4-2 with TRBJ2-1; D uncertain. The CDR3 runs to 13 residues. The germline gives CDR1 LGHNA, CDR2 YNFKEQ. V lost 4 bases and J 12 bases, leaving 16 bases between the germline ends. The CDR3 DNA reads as TGTGCCAGCAGCCCCGGTCTGGGTGGGGTGCAGTTCTTC. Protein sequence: CASSPGLGGVQFF.

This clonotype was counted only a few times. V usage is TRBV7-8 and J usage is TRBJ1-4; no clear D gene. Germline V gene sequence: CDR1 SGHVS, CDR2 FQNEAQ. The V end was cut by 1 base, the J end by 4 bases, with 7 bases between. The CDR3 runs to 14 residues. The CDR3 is CASSLGPHNEKLFF. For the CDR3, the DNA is TGTGCCAGCAGCTTAGGACCGCATAATGAAAAACTGTTTTTT.

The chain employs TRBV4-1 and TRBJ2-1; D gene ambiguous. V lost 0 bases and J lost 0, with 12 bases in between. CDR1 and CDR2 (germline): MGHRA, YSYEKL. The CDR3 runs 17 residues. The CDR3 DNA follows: TGCGCCAGCAGCCAAGATGAGAGCGTTAGCTCCTACAATGAGCAGTTCTTC. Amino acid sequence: CASSQDESVSSYNEQFF.

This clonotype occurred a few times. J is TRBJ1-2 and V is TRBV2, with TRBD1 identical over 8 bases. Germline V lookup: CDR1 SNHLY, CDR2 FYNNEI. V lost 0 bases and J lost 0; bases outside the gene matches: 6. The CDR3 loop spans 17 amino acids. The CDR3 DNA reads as TGTGCCAGCAGTGAAGCCCGGGACAGGACCTCTAACTATGGCTACACCTTC. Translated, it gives CASSEARDRTSNYGYTF.

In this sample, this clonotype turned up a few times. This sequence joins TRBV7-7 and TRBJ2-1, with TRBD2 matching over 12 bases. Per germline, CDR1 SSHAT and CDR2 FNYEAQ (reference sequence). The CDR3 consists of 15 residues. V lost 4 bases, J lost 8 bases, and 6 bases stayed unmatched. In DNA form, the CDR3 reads TGTGCCAGCAGCTCGGGACTAGCGGGCTATGATGAGCAGTTCTTC. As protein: CASSSGLAGYDEQFF.

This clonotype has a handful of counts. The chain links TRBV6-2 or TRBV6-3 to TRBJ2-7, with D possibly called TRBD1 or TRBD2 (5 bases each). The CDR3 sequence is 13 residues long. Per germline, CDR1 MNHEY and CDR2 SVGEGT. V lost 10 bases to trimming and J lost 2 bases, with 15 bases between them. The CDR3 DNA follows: TGTGCCACCGGGACCGTCCCACCCTACGAGCAGTACTTC. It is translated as CATGTVPPYEQYF.